These 5 T cell receptor beta chains were all obtained from the same sample, sequenced in a study of Graves' ophthalmopathy and Graves' hyperthyroidism. TCR beta CDR3 regions were amplified from RNA transcripts. An initial RT-PCR round employing HTBI primers preceded a second-round multiplex PCR. TCRdb recomputed calls from the multiplex PCR reads with MiXCR, one row per CDR3 protein. The sample contains 560,000 or so distinct CDR3 sequences, approximately 37% of which appear only once. Sequenced input: peripheral blood or thyroid tissue (not recorded which). These receptors came from an adult man with Graves' hyperthyroidism.

The V and J genes are TRBV2 and TRBJ1-1; D ambiguous. Germline V CDR1 and CDR2: SNHLY, FYNNEI. V dropped 5 bases and J dropped 2 bases, with 9 bases sitting between them. The CDR3 covers 13 residues. The CDR3 loop reads CASSQIVNTEAFF. The CDR3 DNA sequence: TGTGCCAGCAGTCAAATCGTCAACACTGAAGCTTTCTTT.

This clonotype was observed a few times. The chain's CDR3 is CASSYGLQGGPEQYF. The DNA of the CDR3 is TGTGCCAGCAGTTACGGGTTACAGGGGGGTCCCGAGCAGTACTTC. This chain connects TRBV6-6 to TRBJ2-7, with TRBD1 matching 8 bases. Per the germline V gene, CDR1 is MNHNY and CDR2 is SVGAGI (reference sequence). V shed 2 bases and J 6 bases; nucleotides not matched to a gene: 9. This CDR3 comprises 15 residues.

This clonotype was seen many times. The chain is built from TRBV20-1 and TRBJ2-5, with TRBD2 matching over 8 bases. Germline CDR1 and CDR2: DFQATT and SNEGSKA (reference sequence). CDR3 length: 17 residues. V shed 0 bases and J 1 base; nucleotides not matched to a gene: 10. The CDR3 loop is CSARDGSGANFQETQYF. The CDR3 DNA sequence: TGCAGTGCTAGAGATGGTAGCGGGGCAAACTTCCAAGAGACCCAGTACTTC.

V is TRBV7-9 and J is TRBJ2-5; 8 bases are shared with TRBD2. The CDR3 has 13 residues. V lost 5 bases and J lost 13; bases outside the gene matches: 12. Germline CDR1 reads SEHNR; CDR2 reads FQNEAQ (reference sequence). CDR3 nucleotides: TGTGCCAGCAGCGGTGGACTAGCCTACGGGCGGTACTTC. It encodes CASSGGLAYGRYF.

This clonotype was found many times. The chain combines TRBV20-1 with TRBJ1-2, with 9 positions matching TRBD1. J lost 9 bases, V lost 0 bases, and 11 bases had no gene match. This CDR3 is 15 amino acids long. Germline V lookup: CDR1 DFQATT, CDR2 SNEGSKA (reference sequence). CDR3 region: CSARDHRTGVRSYTF. CDR3 bases: TGCAGTGCTAGAGATCACCGGACAGGGGTTAGGAGCTACACCTTC.